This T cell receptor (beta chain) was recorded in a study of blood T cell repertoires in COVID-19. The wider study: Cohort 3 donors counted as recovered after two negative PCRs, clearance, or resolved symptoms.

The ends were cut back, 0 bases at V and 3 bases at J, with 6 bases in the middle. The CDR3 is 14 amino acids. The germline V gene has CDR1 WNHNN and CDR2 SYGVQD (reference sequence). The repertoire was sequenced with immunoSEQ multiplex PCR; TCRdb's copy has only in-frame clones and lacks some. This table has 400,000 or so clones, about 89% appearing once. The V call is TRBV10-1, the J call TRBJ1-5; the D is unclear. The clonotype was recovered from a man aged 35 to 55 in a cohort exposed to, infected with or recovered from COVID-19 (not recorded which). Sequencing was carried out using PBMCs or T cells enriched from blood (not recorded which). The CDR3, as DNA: TGCGCCAGCAGTGAGTCCGGAGTCAATCAGCCCCAGCATTTT. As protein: CASSESGVNQPQHF.